This is a list of T cell receptor beta chains from one sample in a study of cytomegalovirus exposure and HLA in healthy donors. The method was immunoSEQ multiplex PCR; TCRdb's version includes in-frame clones alone and lacks a portion of them. The sample has about 97,000 clones, about three quarters seen once. Sequences were obtained from PBMCs. The receptors derive from a man in his forties in good health and CMV-seronegative. Each CDR3 is given with its conserved first and last residue. A D gene is named only where the DNA matches it firmly. Size values are once, few and many counts, or a class for expanded clones, and some rows have none.

size,J,D,length,V,CDR3,DNA
NA,TRBJ2-1,TRBD2,16,TRBV5-1,CASSNKGLAYYNEQFF,TGCGCCAGCAGCAATAAGGGACTAGCGTACTACAATGAGCAGTTCTTC
NA,TRBJ1-2,TRBD1,16,TRBV5-1,CASSLLQLSDRAGYTF,TGCGCCAGCAGTTTACTCCAACTCAGTGACAGGGCTGGCTACACCTTC
NA,TRBJ2-5,TRBD1,15,TRBV10-1,CASTGQRGQQETQYF,TGCGCCAGCACAGGTCAAAGGGGACAGCAAGAGACCCAGTACTTC
NA,TRBJ2-3,NA,16,TRBV11-2,CASSPRRASLADTQYF,TGTGCCAGCAGCCCCCGGAGGGCTAGCCTCGCAGATACGCAGTATTTT
NA,TRBJ1-2,TRBD1,14,TRBV5-1,CASSLEGAAYGYTF,TGCGCCAGCAGCTTGGAGGGGGCGGCCTATGGCTACACCTTC
NA,TRBJ2-7,NA,15,TRBV7-9,CASSSTNRVPYEQYF,TGTGCCAGCAGCTCCACGAACAGGGTTCCCTACGAGCAGTACTTC
once,TRBJ2-5,NA,16,TRBV9,CASSAGDQLLGETQYF,TGTGCCAGCAGCGCAGGTGACCAGCTTTTGGGAGAGACCCAGTACTTC
NA,TRBJ1-1,NA,13,TRBV6-6,CASNPRRGGWAFF,TGTGCCAGCAACCCAAGAAGGGGGGGCTGGGCTTTCTTT
NA,TRBJ1-1,NA,16,TRBV5-8,CASSLDGHLSSAGAFF,TGTGCCAGCAGCTTGGATGGACACCTGAGCTCAGCGGGAGCTTTCTTT
NA,TRBJ2-7,NA,16,TRBV7-2,CASREKPAGVEYEQYF,TGTGCCAGCAGGGAAAAACCGGCAGGGGTTGAATACGAGCAGTACTTC
few,TRBJ1-6,NA,16,TRBV10-3,CAISESGGDYNSPLHF,TGTGCCATCAGTGAGTCGGGCGGGGACTATAATTCACCCCTCCACTTT
few,TRBJ2-1,NA,15,TRBV10-3,CAISADYFRYNEQFF,TGTGCCATCAGTGCGGACTACTTTCGTTACAATGAGCAGTTCTTC
NA,TRBJ2-2,NA,14,TRBV5-1,CASSLLGASGELFF,TGCGCCAGCAGCTTGTTGGGGGCCTCGGGGGAGCTGTTTTTT
NA,TRBJ1-2,NA,15,TRBV30,CAWSVPYREGYGYTF,TGTGCCTGGAGTGTCCCTTACAGGGAAGGCTATGGCTACACCTTC
few,TRBJ2-1,NA,13,TRBV6-5,CASSHGGNNEQFF,TGTGCCAGCAGCCACGGGGGAAACAATGAGCAGTTCTTC
NA,TRBJ2-4,NA,16,TRBV11-3,CASSPRISRAKNIQYF,TGTGCCAGCAGCCCCCGAATCTCCCGGGCCAAAAACATTCAGTACTTC
NA,TRBJ2-2,NA,13,TRBV2,CASSESVFGELFF,TGTGCCAGCAGTGAGTCGGTTTTCGGGGAGCTGTTTTTT
few,TRBJ1-2,NA,15,TRBV19,CAVETPGLADYGYTF,TGTGCCGTAGAAACACCGGGACTCGCGGACTATGGCTACACCTTC
few,TRBJ1-1,NA,12,TRBV6-1,CASSYLNTEAFF,TGTGCCAGCAGCTACCTGAACACTGAAGCTTTCTTT
NA,TRBJ2-1,NA,18,TRBV27,CASSLSKPQERTYNEQFF,TGTGCCAGCAGTTTATCCAAGCCTCAGGAAAGGACCTACAATGAGCAGTTCTTC